Given below is one T cell receptor beta chain in context. The data were obtained in a study of cytotoxic CD8 clonotypes in ibrutinib-treated CLL. In the study overall: The patients, roughly ten relapsed/refractory and roughly 15 treatment-naive, included about 17 who were IGHV unmutated.

Profiling relied on immunoSEQ multiplex PCR, and the TCRdb table lists in-frame clones only, not all of them. The sample records roughly 23,000 clones, roughly 72% being singletons. Germline V gives CDR1 ENHRY, CDR2 SYGVKD. The CDR3 has 16 residues. With V trimmed by 4 bases and J by 2 bases, 6 bases remained unmatched. V and J are TRBV10-3 and TRBJ2-7; 12 bases agree with TRBD2. The specimen was PBMCs, collected before ibrutinib treatment. The TCR sequence derives from a human donor with chronic lymphocytic leukemia. The chain's CDR3 is CAISALAGGPTYEQYF. DNA of the CDR3: TGTGCCATCAGTGCGCTAGCGGGAGGGCCTACCTACGAGCAGTACTTC.